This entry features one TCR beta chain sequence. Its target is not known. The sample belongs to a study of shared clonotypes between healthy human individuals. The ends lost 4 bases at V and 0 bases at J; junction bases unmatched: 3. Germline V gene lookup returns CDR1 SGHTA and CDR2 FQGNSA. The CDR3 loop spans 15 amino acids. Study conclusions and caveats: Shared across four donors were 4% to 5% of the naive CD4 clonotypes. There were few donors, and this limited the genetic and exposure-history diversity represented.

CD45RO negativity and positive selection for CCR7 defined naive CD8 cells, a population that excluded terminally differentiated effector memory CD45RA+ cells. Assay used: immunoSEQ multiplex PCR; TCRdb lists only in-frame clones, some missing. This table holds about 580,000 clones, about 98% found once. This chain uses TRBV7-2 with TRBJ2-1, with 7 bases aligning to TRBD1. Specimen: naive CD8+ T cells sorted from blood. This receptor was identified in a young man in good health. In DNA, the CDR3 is TGTGCCAGCAGCTCCGACAGGGACTCCTACAATGAGCAGTTCTTC. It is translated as CASSSDRDSYNEQFF. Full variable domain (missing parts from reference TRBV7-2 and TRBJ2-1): GAGVSQSPSNKVTEKGKDVELRCDPISGHTALYWYRQSLGQGLEFLIYFQGNSAPDKSGLPSDRFSAERTGGSVSTLTIQRTQQEDSAVYLCASSSDRDSYNEQFFGPGTRLTVL.